In its sample, the clone carrying this T cell receptor (beta chain) was seen a few times. Antigen unknown. Template switching by 5'RACE produced TCR cDNA, adding a universal primer site and UMIs. One entry per CDR3 protein, called by TCRdb with MiXCR from the 5' RACE reads. The table shows around 320,000 distinct CDR3 sequences, with 4% to 5.5% occurring only once. CDR1 and CDR2 (germline): MGHRA, YSYEKL. The CDR3 runs to 15 residues. Trimming at V came to 4 bases and at J to 4 bases, leaving 5 bases not matched to a gene. This sample was included in a study of T cells after yellow fever vaccination. Turning to the study itself: Fractions low in cell number were prepared with SMART-Seq v4 Ultra Low Input.

Study-level results: It was the secondary response that reached its peak faster, day 5 versus 15, but it was weaker. Among all clonotypes, a small share was observed in both CD4 and CD8 compartments.

The clonotype was recovered from a man in his late teens or twenties who received the YFV17D yellow fever vaccine. This chain connects TRBV4-1 to TRBJ1-5; 9 bases fit TRBD1. The material sequenced was PBMCs, taken 15 days after the yellow fever booster vaccination. CDR3 nucleotides: TGCGCCAGCAGCCTGCGACAGGGGGAGAATCAGCCCCAGCATTTT. This translates into CASSLRQGENQPQHF.